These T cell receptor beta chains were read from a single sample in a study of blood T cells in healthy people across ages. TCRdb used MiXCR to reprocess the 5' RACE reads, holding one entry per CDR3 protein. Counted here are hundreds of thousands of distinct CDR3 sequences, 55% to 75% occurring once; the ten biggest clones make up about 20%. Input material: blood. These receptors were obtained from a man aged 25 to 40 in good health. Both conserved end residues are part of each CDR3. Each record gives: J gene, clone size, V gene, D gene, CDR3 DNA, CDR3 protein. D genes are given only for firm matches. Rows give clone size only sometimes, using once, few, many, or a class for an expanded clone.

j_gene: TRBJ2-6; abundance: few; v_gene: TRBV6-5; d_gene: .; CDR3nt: TGTGCCAGCAGTTACGATGACAGTCACAGCTCTGGGGCCAACGTCCTGACTTTC; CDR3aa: CASSYDDSHSSGANVLTF
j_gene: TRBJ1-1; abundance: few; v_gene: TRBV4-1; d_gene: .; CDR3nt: TGCGCCAGCAGCCAGGCCGACCCAAGCACCCAAGCTTTCTTT; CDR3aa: CASSQADPSTQAFF
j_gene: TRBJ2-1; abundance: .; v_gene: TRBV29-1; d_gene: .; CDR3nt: TGCAGCGTTCGGAATCGGGCGCTTGGGGTCGATGAGCAGTTCTTC; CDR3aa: CSVRNRALGVDEQFF
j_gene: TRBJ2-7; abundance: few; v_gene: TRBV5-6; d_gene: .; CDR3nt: TGTGCCAGCAGCTTGGATCGGCCAAGGACTAATTCCTCGGGCTACGAGCAGTACTTC; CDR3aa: CASSLDRPRTNSSGYEQYF
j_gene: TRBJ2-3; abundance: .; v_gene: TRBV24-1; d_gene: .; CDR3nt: TGTGCCACCAGTGATTTTCGTGCGGAGTGGGGAGATACGCAGTATTTT; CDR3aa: CATSDFRAEWGDTQYF
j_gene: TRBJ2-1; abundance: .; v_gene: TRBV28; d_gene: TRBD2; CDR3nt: TGTGCCAGCAGGCCCACCGGGGGGGGAAAGCAGTTCTTC; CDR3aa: CASRPTGGGKQFF
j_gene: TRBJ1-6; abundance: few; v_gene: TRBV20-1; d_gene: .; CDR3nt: TGCAGTGCTAGAGGAGGGCCCGGGGGGAATTATAATTCACCCCTCCACTTT; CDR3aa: CSARGGPGGNYNSPLHF
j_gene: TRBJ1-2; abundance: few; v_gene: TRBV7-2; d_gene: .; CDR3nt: TGTGCCAGCAGCTTAGGTAGTCATAGTAATGGCTACACCTTC; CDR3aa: CASSLGSHSNGYTF
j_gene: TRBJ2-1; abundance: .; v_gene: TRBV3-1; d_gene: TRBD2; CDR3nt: TGTGCCAGCAGCCCAACGGGGAGCACGGGGGGATTAAGGTTCTTC; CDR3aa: CASSPTGSTGGLRFF
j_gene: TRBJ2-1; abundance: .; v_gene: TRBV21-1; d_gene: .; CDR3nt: TGTGCCAGCAGCACCAAGGACAGGGAGGATAATAGCTCCTACAATGAGCAGTTCTTC; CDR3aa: CASSTKDREDNSSYNEQFF
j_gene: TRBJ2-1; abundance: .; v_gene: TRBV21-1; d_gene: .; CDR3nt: TGTGCCAGCATCGAACTAGCGGATTCCTACAATGAGCAGTTCTTC; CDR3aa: CASIELADSYNEQFF
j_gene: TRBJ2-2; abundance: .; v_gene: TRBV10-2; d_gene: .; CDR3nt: TGCGCCAGCAGCCCGGGCCTCACCGGGGAGCTGTTTTTT; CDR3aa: CASSPGLTGELFF
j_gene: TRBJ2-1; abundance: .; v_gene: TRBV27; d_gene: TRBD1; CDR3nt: TGTGCCAGCAGTTCGCCTGGGACAGGGGGGGGATCCCTGTTCTTC; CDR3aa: CASSSPGTGGGSLFF
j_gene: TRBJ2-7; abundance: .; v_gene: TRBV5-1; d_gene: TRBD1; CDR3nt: TGCGCCAGCAGCTTGACAGGGGGCGTTCCTTCCTACGAGCAGTACTTC; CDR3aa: CASSLTGGVPSYEQYF
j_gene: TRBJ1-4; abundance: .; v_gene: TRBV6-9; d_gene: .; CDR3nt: TGTGCCAGCGGTATCGAGAGGCGGATTAATGAAAAACTGTTTTTT; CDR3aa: CASGIERRINEKLFF
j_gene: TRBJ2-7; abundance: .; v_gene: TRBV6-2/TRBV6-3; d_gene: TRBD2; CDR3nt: TGTGCCAGCAGTGTCGCGGGGGGGTACAATGAGCAGTACTTC; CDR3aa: CASSVAGGYNEQYF